Sequencing of this TCR beta chain was carried out in a study of cytomegalovirus exposure and HLA in healthy donors (dated by TCRdb to 2016 to 2017). A note on the overall study: According to an earlier analysis of around 600 of the donors, about 170 million T cells yielded approximately 120 million unique TCR beta sequences and 276 Gb of sequence data. Approximately 300 gigabases of sequencing data and around 88 million unique TCR sequences made up an early release that covered around 640 HLA-typed donors. Using immunosequencing, the study profiled T cell repertoires from 550 to 750 subjects and related those repertoires to cytomegalovirus serostatus. Across around 400 genotyped donors of the cohort, an average of about 240,000 unique TCR beta nucleotide sequences per donor were sequenced, and approximately 17% of those sequences were non-productive. Rather than using new phenotypic data, the later analysis identified candidate immune exposures from TCR beta sequences and from how often those sequences occurred across donors. HLA typing included class I and class II loci at four-digit resolution. A later genetic analysis took genome-wide SNP genotypes for about 55% of the 666 donors and used that subset as a discovery cohort. A handful of DR-DQ haplotypes were handled as single units for association and clustering because linkage in the cohort was strong. The number of typed donors differed by locus: roughly 629-630 for A, B, C, DRB1 and DQB1; approximately 520 for DQA1; approximately 600 for DPA1; and some 450 for DPB1. An earlier analysis of several hundred of the donors applied high-throughput TCR beta sequencing to assess whether each TCR beta V gene segment acted as functional or pseudogenic. Every repertoire in the discovery cohort had been generated on one and the same sequencing platform. The study aimed to test whether signatures of past pathogen exposure could be identified by cataloging public T cell receptors. To predict cytomegalovirus infection status, the study brought together high-throughput TCR immunosequencing, statistical association of individual TCRs with disease status, and machine learning. In addition to the first cohort of several hundred subjects, a separate validation cohort of approximately 110 different subjects was used. To study patterns of TCR occurrence, a later analysis re-analyzed previously published TCR beta repertoires from around 660 donors and added high-resolution HLA genotyping. The genetic ancestry cluster associated with self-reported Caucasian donors included around 76% of the roughly 410 genotyped donors. Donor age, sex, ethnicity and CMV serostatus were collected together with the repertoire data.

The method behind the library was the immunoSEQ multiplex PCR assay. A mixture of 60 forward primers for TCR Vbeta segments and 13 reverse primers for TCR Jbeta segments was used in the multiplex PCR. Amplification of the CDR3 region of rearranged TCR beta genes was performed with a multiplex PCR assay on genomic DNA. The Illumina HiSeq System was used to sequence the amplified TCR beta libraries as 87-base-pair reads. The study's processing was this. In a later analysis, tens of millions of unique TCR beta chains were counted across the 666 repertoires, and roughly 10 million of these chains were shared by at least two donors. A nearest-neighbor algorithm error-corrected the raw reads and collapsed the reads into unique sequences, merging closely related sequences to remove PCR and sequencing errors. To assign V, D and J gene segments, CDR3 sequences were aligned to IMGT reference sequences. For a sequence to be retained, a match of at least six nucleotides to both a V gene segment and a J gene segment was required. Rearrangements were called productive when the CDR3 lacked stop codons and stayed in frame with V and J; all others were non-productive. Following IMGT convention, CDR3 was defined as the stretch from the second conserved V-encoded cysteine to the conserved J-encoded phenylalanine. The earlier analysis of about 610 of the donors excluded any sequence lacking an unambiguous match to a single V gene segment. An earlier analysis of some 500 of the donors classified V segments as functional when productive rearrangements were above 56.7% and as segregating when the standard deviation between donors was above 5%. To diagnose cytomegalovirus status from the catalog of TCR beta chain sequences, a statistical classification framework was built. V and J gene assignment, in a later analysis, came from comparing TCR nucleotide sequences with IMGT/GENE-DB human TR gene sequences. The TCRdist pipeline was used in a later analysis to assign CDR3 sequences and most-parsimonious VDJ recombination scenarios. In a later analysis, each TCR beta chain was defined by its CDR3 amino acid sequence together with its V-gene family, and reads without a unique V-gene family were excluded. To address suspected cross-contamination and a sequencing artifact, a later analysis removed 450 to 700 highly shared, low-generation-probability nucleotide sequences. A later analysis calculated a clonal expansion index for each public chain from normalized within-repertoire ranks of inferred template counts. In a later analysis, generation probabilities were computed with a VDJ recombination model fitted to out-of-frame rearrangements, and the resulting probabilities were checked against IGoR. In a later analysis, TCR-TCR, TCR-HLA and TCR-CMV co-occurrence was scored with hypergeometric tests, and a repertoire-size bias correction was applied to TCR pairs. A later analysis estimated false discovery rates by permuting HLA or CMV assignments 20 times. In a later analysis, co-occurring TCRs were grouped using DBSCAN, with TCRdist sequence similarity added in when clustering inside HLA-allele-positive subsets. Repertoires with fewer than 30,000 or more than 120,000 public chains, plus five repertoires with anomalous nucleotide sharing, were excluded from co-occurrence clustering. The source is immuneACCESS, and TCRdb retained only in-frame sequences with V and J called. Part of the clones is not carried over; for the studies checked, unresolved V genes explain less than half of this, and the remainder is unexplained. That table gives V, J and clone size, and the DNA gave D and trimming. The sample records roughly 150,000 clones, more than 65% of which are singletons. Of the sample, 1.5% to 2% falls within the top ten clones.

As concerns this clone: What this receptor recognizes is not known. No base quality values were provided; no much bigger clone lies one nucleotide off.

The paper's findings and limits, for the study overall: HLA typing was unavailable for some donors at each locus, so association tests used only the typed subset. The presence/absence analyses assumed that sequencing depth was roughly uniform across donors, and that assumption may not be true. In vitro tests confirmed that a few of the cytomegalovirus-associated TCR beta chains recognize cytomegalovirus antigens. An earlier analysis of around 600 of the donors showed that most TCR beta V segments appeared in productive rearrangements either about 87% or about 30% of the time, which broadly matched IMGT annotations. Because counts were too low, around 17 rarely observed V segments, including chromosome 9 orphons, were left out of the earlier analysis of some 600 of the donors. In a later analysis, several top co-occurrence clusters were reported to appear linked to parvovirus B19, influenza, CMV and Epstein-Barr virus. When HLA alleles, especially DR and DQ, strongly co-occurred, attributing TCR associations to individual alleles was difficult. A later analysis found that most CMV-associated TCR beta chains appeared HLA-restricted, with HLA associations seemingly driven largely by CMV exposure. Compared with the approximately 600-donor mean, donors in an Asian-associated ancestry cluster had fewer N-insertions in productive TCRs, according to a later genetic analysis. V-gene and J-gene trimming of TCR beta chains was associated with a missense DCLRE1C variant in a later genetic analysis, and the association was replicated in an independent cohort. In a later analysis, TCR association rates were found to vary across HLA loci, with the most associated TCRs seen for DRB1 alleles and the fewest for HLA-C alleles. Compared with equally common non-associated chains, HLA-associated TCR beta chains in a later analysis were more clonally expanded and had lower generation probabilities. In both the original and validation cohorts, the classifier was reported to diagnose cytomegalovirus status with high specificity and sensitivity. The authors suggested that the approach could potentially be extended to other disease states and immunological phenotypes. Correlated functional status among segregating V segments might reflect linkage disequilibrium, but an unknown experimental factor could not be ruled out. For the cohort, immune exposure information was limited to CMV serostatus. A total of roughly 160 TCR beta chains were listed by the study as associated with cytomegalovirus. The sequencing pipeline was judged likely to have produced a cluster of highly shared sequence variants as a technical artifact. Across donors, most TCR sequences were observed very rarely, whereas some public TCRs were present in many individuals. This cohort had only TCR beta chains sequenced, and the lack of alpha or paired-chain data limited which features could be detected. Specific HLA alleles were associated with some 15,000 TCR beta sequences at a false discovery rate of 0.05 in a later analysis. A further reported finding was that TCR beta sequences accurately predicted the HLA-A and HLA-B alleles for most subjects in the first cohort.

The cohort was made up of approximately 670 healthy bone marrow donors. All cohort members were sampled while nominally healthy, although unrecorded immune exposures were likely present. The donor was CMV seronegative and was included in the group of over 300 seronegative cohort members. Every donor gave a peripheral blood sample, and the peripheral blood mononuclear cells from that sample were used for TCR beta sequencing. Genomic DNA was extracted from the blood cell samples with the Qiagen DNeasy Blood Extraction Kit. The receptor's source is a woman aged 25 to 45 in good health and CMV-seronegative. The sequenced sample consisted of PBMCs.

The CDR3 loop reads CASSEAGRGQTEAFF. The DNA is TGTGCCAGCAGTGAAGCAGGCAGGGGGCAGACTGAAGCTTTCTTT. The chain is encoded by TRBV2 joined to TRBJ1-1; 8 central nucleotides agree with TRBD1. The CDR3 contains 15 residues, cysteine and phenylalanine counted. Solely the CDR3 DNA is kept, with 45 bases framed from the first base. Clipping removes 0 bases from V and 5 bases from J, with 5 as the unmatched junction base count. The germline V gene yields SNHLY for CDR1 and FYNNEI for CDR2.